This T cell receptor (beta chain) appears in the sequencing data of a study of cytomegalovirus exposure and HLA in healthy donors. Study conclusions and caveats: Later on, a genetic analysis was performed. It linked a missense variant in DCLRE1C with V- and J-gene trimming of TCR beta.

Germline-derived CDR1 and CDR2 are SGDLS and YYNGEE. The CDR3 totals 15 residues. V was shortened by 0 bases and J by 0 bases, with 8 bases between the two germline ends. The study ran its PCR with 60 Vbeta and 13 Jbeta primers. Clones were read by immunoSEQ multiplex PCR, and TCRdb kept only the in-frame ones, dropping some. The repertoire holds roughly 230,000 clones, with roughly 85% as singletons. Concerning this clone: The antigen remains undetermined.

Sequencing was carried out using PBMCs. This clonotype was obtained from a girl aged 2 to 9 in good health and CMV-seronegative. The chain combines TRBV9 with TRBJ2-3; perhaps TRBD1 as D (6 bases). CDR3 coding DNA: TGTGCCAGCAGCGTAGGTGGACAGAGCACAGATACGCAGTATTTT. Protein: CASSVGGQSTDTQYF.